The present TCR beta chain was sequenced within a study of OX40 agonist ivuxolimab in advanced cancers. Study-wide context: At doses from 0.01 to 10 mg/kg, patients were given intravenous ivuxolimab every 2 weeks. Partial responses, seen in three patients, involved one hepatocellular carcinoma and two cutaneous melanomas.

This CDR3 contains 14 residues. The germline CDR1 and CDR2 sequences are SNHLY and FYNNEI. Trimming cost V 3 bases and J 1 base, with 7 bases left between them. TCRdb's copy holds only in-frame clones and misses some; the assay was immunoSEQ multiplex PCR. The sample shows 75,000 to 100,000 clones, under 95% of them seen only once. In its sample, this clone was seen a few times. Sample: CD4+ or CD8+ T cells sorted from blood, taken in a trial of the OX40 agonist ivuxolimab. The clonotype originates from an adult with an advanced solid tumor such as melanoma, head and neck, liver or kidney cancer. V and J are TRBV2 and TRBJ1-5; D unclear. The CDR3 loop is CASSERPSNQPQHF. In nucleotides, the CDR3 is TGTGCCAGCAGTGAGAGGCCCAGCAATCAGCCCCAGCATTTT.